This TCR beta chain was sequenced for a study of human T cells and chemical hapten exposure. About the research overall: Largely, small differences in pooled library volume made per-sample TCR yields vary. Findings of the study overall: No change in TCRs above 1 in 1000 frequency was produced by DPC sensitization.

There are 15 residues in the CDR3. Germline trimming cut 4 bases from V and 1 base from J; bases unmatched to any gene: 6. Germline assignment: CDR1 MGHRA and CDR2 YSYEKL. Individual cDNA molecules in this library carried unique molecular identifiers. In the study's own analysis: Per-sample TCR counts ranged from roughly 23,224 to 750,000, median about 90,000. TCRdb independently ran MiXCR on the reads; one entry per CDR3 protein. For this entry, the V and J calls and clone size follow TCRdb and not the study's own pipeline. Of about 120,000 distinct CDR3 sequences listed, around 9% are singletons. Blood, whole and unfractionated, served as the source for total RNA extraction. In this sample, this clonotype turned up many times. Its specificity is unknown.

The source material was whole blood. This clonotype originated in a human donor in good health. Some clones in this sample may be carry-over from other donors' samples. This chain uses TRBV4-1 with TRBJ1-1, with TRBD1 matching 7 bases. CDR3 coding DNA: TGCGCCAGCAGCCTGTGGGACAGAACGAACACTGAAGCTTTCTTT. Translated, it gives CASSLWDRTNTEAFF.